One sample yielded the 23 T cell receptor beta chains listed below, sequenced in a study of T cells in Graves' hyperthyroidism and ophthalmopathy. Amplification of TCR beta CDR3 regions used RNA as the template. A set of HTBI primers served as the primers for a first-round RT-PCR of the TCR CDR3. TCRdb itself ran the multiplex PCR reads through MiXCR, one entry per CDR3 protein. The table lists hundreds of thousands of distinct CDR3 sequences, nearly 20% of them singletons, with roughly 50% in the top ten. The sequencing input was blood. Receptors originate from a man aged 35 to 55 with Graves' ophthalmopathy.

In its sample, this clonotype was seen many times. This chain links TRBV6-1 with TRBJ2-5; the match to TRBD1 covers 11 bases. The germline V gene has CDR1 MNHNS and CDR2 SASEGT. The CDR3 contains 15 residues. Trimming cost V 6 bases and J 5 bases; bases outside gene matches: 8. The CDR3 bases are TGTGCCAGCAGCGGACGGACAGGGGGCCGGGAGACCCAGTACTTC. This codes for CASSGRTGGRETQYF.

The chain links TRBV19 to TRBJ2-7; D perhaps matches TRBD1 (5 bases). Trimming stripped 5 bases from V and 5 bases from J, with 13 bases between. This CDR3 spans 13 amino acids. Germline V gene lookup returns CDR1 LNHDA and CDR2 SQIVND (reference sequence). The CDR3 region has the DNA TGTGCCAGTAGTGATAGGGGTAAAAACGAGCAGTACTTC. It translates to CASSDRGKNEQYF.

This clonotype appeared a few times. CDR3 amino acids: CASSLMGASVEAFF. The CDR3 DNA reads TGCGCCAGCAGCTTGATGGGGGCGAGCGTTGAAGCTTTCTTT. This chain uses TRBV5-1 with TRBJ1-1; D perhaps matches TRBD1 (6 bases). V was trimmed by 1 base and J by 7 bases, leaving 14 bases between them. CDR1 and CDR2 from the germline V gene are SGHRS and YFSETQ. The CDR3 spans 14 residues.

J is TRBJ1-1 and V is TRBV4-1; 7 bases map to TRBD1. Germline loops: CDR1 MGHRA, CDR2 YSYEKL. V was pared by 0 bases and J by 8 bases, with 12 bases of the junction left unmatched. This CDR3 contains 16 residues. The chain's CDR3 is CASSQDPRGGAGEAFF. CDR3 DNA: TGCGCCAGCAGCCAAGATCCGAGAGGGGGCGCCGGAGAAGCTTTCTTT.

This clonotype was found many times. The chain has TRBV28 and TRBJ1-2; the D is unclear. The CDR3 has 13 residues. CDR1 and CDR2 (germline): MDHEN, SYDVKM. Trimming removed 6 bases from V and 8 bases from J, with 16 bases in between. The CDR3 loop reads CASRSGNRWGYTF. CDR3 DNA: TGTGCCAGCAGATCCGGGAACCGGTGGGGCTACACCTTC.

J is TRBJ2-1 and V is TRBV25-1, with 8 bases fitting TRBD2. V lost 8 bases, J lost 8 bases, and 17 bases stayed unmatched. CDR3 size: 16 residues. Per germline, CDR1 MGHDK and CDR2 SYGVNS. CDR3 nucleotides: TGTGCCAGCGAACCCGGGACTGGCGGGAGGCACTATGAGCAGTTCTTC. Translating it yields CASEPGTGGRHYEQFF.

The chain is built from TRBV12-3 or TRBV12-4 and TRBJ1-4; the D is unclear. V dropped 3 bases and J dropped 0 bases, with 11 bases sitting between them. The CDR3 runs to 16 residues. The CDR3 DNA reads as TGTGCCAGCAGTTTTGGAGCATCGGCAACTAATGAAAAACTGTTTTTT. This encodes CASSFGASATNEKLFF.

On this clonotype: An end of the junction does not agree with germline; a read error may underlie this. This chain connects TRBV28 to TRBJ2-2; tentatively, D is TRBD1 (5 bases). The CDR3 totals 15 residues. Germline lookup yields CDR1 MDHEN and CDR2 SYDVKM. CDR3 loop: CASTLTQASTGELFF. As DNA, the CDR3 is TGTGCCAGCACTTTAACACAGGCCAGCACCGGGGAGCTGTTTTTT.

For this clonotype: One base away lies a much larger clone, so this may be a sequencing read error. The rearrangement joins TRBV30 to TRBJ2-1; a weak D match, TRBD2 (5 bases). Germline-derived CDR1 and CDR2 are GTSNPN and SVGIG (reference sequence). The CDR3 is 13 residues long. CDR3 in DNA: TGTGCCTGGAGTCCCGACGCGGGTTCCAAGCAGTGCTTC. Translating gives CAWSPDAGSKQCF.

The table lists this clonotype with a few counts. The V gene is TRBV9, the J gene TRBJ1-1; weak D call: TRBD1 (5 bases). With 0 bases removed from V and 1 base from J, the gap between germline ends came to 13 bases. Germline assignment: CDR1 SGDLS and CDR2 YYNGEE. The CDR3 spans 16 residues. This CDR3 reads CASSVGLGGGNTEAFF. The CDR3 DNA sequence: TGTGCCAGCAGCGTAGGCCTGGGGGGGGGGAACACTGAAGCTTTCTTT.

This clonotype showed up many times. The V gene is TRBV7-2, the J gene TRBJ2-7; D possibly corresponds to TRBD2 (5 bases). The CDR3 has 15 residues. Germline-derived CDR1 and CDR2 are SGHTA and FQGNSA. Trimming left V 0 bases short and J 3 bases short, with 12 bases between. The CDR3 bases are TGTGCCAGCAGCTTAGCAGGTGGGAGTATCTACGAGCAGTACTTC. Translating it yields CASSLAGGSIYEQYF.

In its sample, this clonotype was seen many times. The chain employs TRBV28 and TRBJ2-1, with a weak D call TRBD1 (7 bases). Per the germline V gene, CDR1 is MDHEN and CDR2 is SYDVKM. Trimming took 3 bases from V and 7 from J, leaving 13 bases between them. The CDR3 has 14 amino acids. The CDR3, as DNA: TGTGCCAGCAGTTTTGCACAGGGGAGGAATGAGCAGTTCTTC. This sequence encodes CASSFAQGRNEQFF.

This clonotype was counted at least ten times. This sequence joins TRBV7-2 and TRBJ2-1; TRBD2 is a possible D gene (6 bases). Trimming shortened V by 5 bases and J by 0 bases, and 17 bases separated the two germline ends. CDR1 is SGHTA, CDR2 FQGNSA, per germline. This CDR3 spans 17 amino acids. CDR3 DNA sequence: TGTGCCAGCAGCGTACGGCCGGCCGGGAGCTCCTACAATGAGCAGTTCTTC. It encodes CASSVRPAGSSYNEQFF.

The chain combines TRBV7-3 with TRBJ1-2; TRBD1 matches 7 bases. Germline assignment: CDR1 SGHTA and CDR2 FQGTGA. Trimming took 6 bases from V and 7 from J; bases not matched to a gene: 11. This CDR3 has 14 residues. The CDR3 bases are TGTGCCAGCAGACCTGGCCAGGGGGAGGGTGGCTACACCTTC. Translating it yields CASRPGQGEGGYTF.

This clonotype was observed at least ten times. V usage is TRBV6-2 or TRBV6-3 and J usage is TRBJ2-3; 8 bases agree with TRBD1. Germline V gene data show CDR1 as MNHEY and CDR2 as SVGEGT. The CDR3 consists of 16 residues. The V gene end was trimmed by 2 bases and the J gene end by 6 bases; junction bases not matched to a gene: 10. In DNA, the CDR3 is TGTGCCAGCAGTTACGAGACAGGGGCCGTCACGGATACGCAGTATTTT. This codes for CASSYETGAVTDTQYF.

CDR3 sequence reads: CAWSRSTSGRALQFF. In DNA, the CDR3 is TGTGCCTGGAGTAGATCGACTAGCGGGAGGGCCTTGCAGTTCTTC. The chain uses TRBV30 and TRBJ2-1; 14 nucleotides match TRBD2. Germline loops: CDR1 GTSNPN, CDR2 SVGIG (reference sequence). V gave up 2 bases and J gave up 12 bases; unmatched junction bases: 9. The CDR3 is 15 amino acids. Combining the CDR3 with reference TRBV30 and TRBJ2-1 gives the whole variable domain SQTIHQWPATLVQPVGSPLSLECTVEGTSNPNLYWYRQAAGRGLQLLFYSVGIGQISSEVPQNLSASRPQDRQFILSSKKLLLSDSGFYLCAWSRSTSGRALQFFGPGTRLTVL.

The genes are TRBV28 and TRBJ2-7; no firm D call. Germline values: CDR1 MDHEN, CDR2 SYDVKM. The CDR3 loop spans 15 amino acids. Trimming pared 1 base from V and 2 bases from J, leaving 12 bases between. The CDR3: CASSLSPGRAYEQYF. The CDR3 DNA reads TGTGCCAGCAGTTTATCCCCAGGACGAGCCTACGAGCAGTACTTC.

This chain links TRBV6-1 with TRBJ1-2; TRBD1 might be the D (5 bases). Trimming removed 6 bases at V and 2 bases at J, with 22 bases between. The CDR3 loop spans 17 amino acids. Germline lookup yields CDR1 MNHNS and CDR2 SASEGT. The CDR3 spells CASRPAHRSPGNYGYTF. The CDR3 DNA reads as TGTGCCAGCAGGCCCGCCCACAGGAGCCCGGGGAACTATGGCTACACCTTC.

This clonotype was picked up many times. The V and J genes are TRBV7-9 and TRBJ2-7, with 7 bases fitting TRBD1. The CDR3 has 14 amino acids. Per the germline V gene, CDR1 is SEHNR and CDR2 is FQNEAQ (reference sequence). V was pared by 3 bases and J by 3 bases, with 5 bases of the junction left unmatched. CDR3 in amino acids: CASSFADRNYEQYF. The CDR3, as DNA: TGTGCCAGCAGCTTTGCGGACAGGAACTACGAGCAGTACTTC.

V is TRBV18 and J is TRBJ2-1; 11 bases line up with TRBD2. V was pared by 5 bases and J by 2 bases, with 5 bases of the junction left unmatched. There are 16 residues in the CDR3. The germline CDR1 and CDR2 sequences are KGHSH and LQKENI. Here the CDR3 reads CASSFIAGGPYNEQFF. CDR3 DNA sequence: TGTGCCAGCTCATTTATAGCGGGGGGGCCCTACAATGAGCAGTTCTTC.

V is TRBV12-3 or TRBV12-4 and J is TRBJ1-3; D is unresolved. Trimming stripped 5 bases from V and 5 bases from J, with 16 bases between. CDR3 size: 15 residues. The CDR3 loop reads CASSLPEGFRNTIYF. The CDR3 DNA reads TGTGCCAGCAGTCTCCCCGAGGGATTTAGAAACACCATATATTTT.

V usage is TRBV12-3 or TRBV12-4 and J usage is TRBJ2-3, with 7 bases lining up with TRBD1. The length of the CDR3 is 16 residues. Losses at the gene ends were 7 bases for V and 0 bases for J; bases not matched to a gene: 10. The CDR3 loop reads CASKSRQGYSTDTQYF. The CDR3 bases are TGTGCCAGCAAGTCCCGACAGGGATATAGCACAGATACGCAGTATTTT.

The genes are TRBV30 and TRBJ1-1, with TRBD1 matching over 8 bases. This CDR3 comprises 13 residues. The J segment lost 10 bases and the V segment lost 2 bases, leaving 9 bases of the junction unmatched. Germline lookup yields CDR1 GTSNPN and CDR2 SVGIG (reference sequence). As DNA, the CDR3 is TGTGCCTGGAGTCAGGTCAGGGGGCGAGGAGCTTTCTTT. Its translation: CAWSQVRGRGAFF.